What follows describes a single T cell receptor (beta chain). The sample is drawn from a study of response to subunit inactivated influenza vaccine. One entry per CDR3 protein, called by TCRdb with MiXCR from the RT-PCR reads. The sample consists of fewer than 550,000 distinct CDR3 sequences, less than 30% of them appearing once. Trimming stripped 3 bases from V and 1 base from J, with 10 bases between. The germline gives CDR1 SQVTM, CDR2 ANQGSEA. CDR3 length equals 15 residues. This chain connects TRBV29-1 to TRBJ2-6; D is unresolved. Material: CD4+ T cells sorted from PBMCs, obtained 5 days after vaccination. The sequence derives from a man between 45 and 60 years old who received an inactivated influenza vaccine. The CDR3 coding sequence is TGCAGCGTTGATGGAGCTGGGTCTGGGGCCAACGTCCTGACTTTC. Protein sequence: CSVDGAGSGANVLTF. Together with reference TRBV29-1 and TRBJ2-6, the CDR3 gives the full variable domain: SAVISQKPSRDICQRGTSLTIQCQVDSQVTMMFWYRQQPGQSLTLIATANQGSEATYESGFVIDKFPISRPNLTFSTLTVSNMSPEDSSIYLCSVDGAGSGANVLTFGAGSRLTVL.